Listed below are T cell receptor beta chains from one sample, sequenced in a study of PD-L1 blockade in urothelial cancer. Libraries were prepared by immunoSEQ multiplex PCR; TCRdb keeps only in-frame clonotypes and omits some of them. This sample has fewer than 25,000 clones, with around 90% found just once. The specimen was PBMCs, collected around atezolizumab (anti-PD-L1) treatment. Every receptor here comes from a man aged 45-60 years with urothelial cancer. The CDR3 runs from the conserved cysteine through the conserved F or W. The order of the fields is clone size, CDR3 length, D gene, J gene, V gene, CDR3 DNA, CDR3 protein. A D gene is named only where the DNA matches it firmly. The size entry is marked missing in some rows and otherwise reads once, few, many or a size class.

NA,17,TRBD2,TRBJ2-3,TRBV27,TGTGCCAGCAGCTTGGTGGGGACTAGCGGAAACACAGATACGCAGTATTTT,CASSLVGTSGNTDTQYF
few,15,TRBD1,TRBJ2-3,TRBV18,TGTGCCAGCTCACCGGTACAGGGGGGAACAGATACGCAGTATTTT,CASSPVQGGTDTQYF
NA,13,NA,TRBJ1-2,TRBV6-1,TGTGCCAGCAGTCCTACAGCCTACTATGGCTACACCTTC,CASSPTAYYGYTF
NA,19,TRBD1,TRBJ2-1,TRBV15,TGTGCCACCAGCAGCATCGGACAGGCTACCCAGAGCTCCTACAATGAGCAGTTCTTC,CATSSIGQATQSSYNEQFF
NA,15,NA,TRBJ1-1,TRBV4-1,TGCGCCAGCAGCCGATTGAGACAGGCTCGGGATGAAGCTTTCTTT,CASSRLRQARDEAFF
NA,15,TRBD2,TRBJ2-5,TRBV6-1,TGTGCCAGCAGTGGGTTGGGAGCGGGGCAAGAGACCCAGTACTTC,CASSGLGAGQETQYF
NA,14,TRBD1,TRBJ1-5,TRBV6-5,TGTGCCAGCAAGGAGGGACAGAATTATCAGCCCCAGCATTTT,CASKEGQNYQPQHF
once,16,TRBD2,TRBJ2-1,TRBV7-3,TGTGCCAGCAGCACCTTGACTAGCGGGGGGGCGCATGAGCAGTTCTTC,CASSTLTSGGAHEQFF
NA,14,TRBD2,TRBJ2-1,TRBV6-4,TGTGCCAGCAGTGCGGGGTTGGGGGGGGATGAGCAGTTCTTC,CASSAGLGGDEQFF
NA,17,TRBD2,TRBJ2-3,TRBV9,TGTGCCAGCAGCGTAGCGGCTAGCGGGGGGATCACAGATACGCAGTATTTT,CASSVAASGGITDTQYF
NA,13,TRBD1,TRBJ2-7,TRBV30,TGTGCCTGGAGGGGACAGGGCGAGAACGAGCAGTACTTC,CAWRGQGENEQYF
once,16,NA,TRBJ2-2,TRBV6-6,TGTGCCAGCAGCACCAGGGTGAAGGGGAACGCCGGGGAGCTGTTTTTT,CASSTRVKGNAGELFF
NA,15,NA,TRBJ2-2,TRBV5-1,TGCGCCAGCAGCTTGGAGCAGGGCGGGGCCGGGGAGCTGTTTTTT,CASSLEQGGAGELFF
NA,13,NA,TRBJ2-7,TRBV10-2,TGCGCCAGCAGGCAGGGAACATTCTACGAGCAGTACTTC,CASRQGTFYEQYF
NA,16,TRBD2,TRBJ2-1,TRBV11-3,TGTGCCAGCAGCTTAGTAGCGGGAGGGCTCTACAATGAGCAGTTCTTC,CASSLVAGGLYNEQFF
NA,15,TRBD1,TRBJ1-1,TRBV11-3,TGTGCCAGCAGCTCAGGACAGGGGGCTAAGACTGAAGCTTTCTTT,CASSSGQGAKTEAFF
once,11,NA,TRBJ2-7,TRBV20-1,TGCAGTGCAGGGGCAGCCTACGAGCAGTACTTC,CSAGAAYEQYF
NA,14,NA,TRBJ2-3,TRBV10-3,TGTGCCATCCAGGGGGGTTTACGTGCAGATACGCAGTATTTT,CAIQGGLRADTQYF
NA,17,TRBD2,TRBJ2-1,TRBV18,TGTGCCAGCTCACCCGTGAAAGCGGGAGATAGAAACAATGAGCAGTTCTTC,CASSPVKAGDRNNEQFF
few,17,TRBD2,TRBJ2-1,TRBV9,TGTGCCAGCAGCCCCCGGACTAGCGGGAGTGCCTACAATGAGCAGTTCTTC,CASSPRTSGSAYNEQFF
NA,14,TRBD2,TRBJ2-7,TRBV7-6,TGTGCCAGCAGCCCCCGGACTAGCGGACCGGAGCAGTACTTC,CASSPRTSGPEQYF
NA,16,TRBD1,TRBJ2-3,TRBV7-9,TGTGCCAGCAGCTTTGAAGGACAGGGCCACACAGATACGCAGTATTTT,CASSFEGQGHTDTQYF
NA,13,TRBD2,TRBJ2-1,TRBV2,TGTGCCAGTTGGACTAGCGGGTACAATGAGCAGTTCTTC,CASWTSGYNEQFF
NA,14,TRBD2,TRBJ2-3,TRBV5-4,TGTGCCAGCACCCTGGGAGCGGGATTGGATACGCAGTATTTT,CASTLGAGLDTQYF
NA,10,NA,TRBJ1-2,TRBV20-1,TGCAGTGCTAGAGATCCTAGCTACACCTTC,CSARDPSYTF
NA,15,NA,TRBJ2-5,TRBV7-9,TGTGCCAGCAGCTTAGAGGTGTGGGGGCAGGAGACCCAGTACTTC,CASSLEVWGQETQYF
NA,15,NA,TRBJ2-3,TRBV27,TGTGCCAGCAGTTTATTGGACAGCCGCACAGATACGCAGTATTTT,CASSLLDSRTDTQYF
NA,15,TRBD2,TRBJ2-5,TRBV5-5,TGTGCCAGCAGCTTTAGCGGGAGGGCGGATGGGACCCAGTACTTC,CASSFSGRADGTQYF
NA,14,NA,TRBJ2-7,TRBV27,TGTGCCAGCAGTTTATTCGGGAACTCCTACGAGCAGTACTTC,CASSLFGNSYEQYF
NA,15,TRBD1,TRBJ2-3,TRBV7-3,TGTGCCAGCAGCTTAGGGACAGGGCAGGCAGATACGCAGTATTTT,CASSLGTGQADTQYF
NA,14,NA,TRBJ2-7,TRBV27,TGTGCCAGCAGTCTAATGGGACATTCCTACGAGCAGTACTTC,CASSLMGHSYEQYF
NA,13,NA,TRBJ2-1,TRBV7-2,TGTGCCAGCTCCAGGGGCCCCCACAATGAGCAGTTCTTC,CASSRGPHNEQFF
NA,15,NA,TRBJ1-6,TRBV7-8,TGTGCCAGCAGCGACCGGACAGTGTATAATTCACCCCTCCACTTT,CASSDRTVYNSPLHF
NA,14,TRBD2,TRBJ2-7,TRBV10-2,TGCGCCAGCGTGGGGCGGGAGGGCCCCTACGAGCAGTACTTC,CASVGREGPYEQYF
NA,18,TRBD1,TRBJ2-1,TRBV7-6,TGTGCCAGCAGCTTAGCTAAAACTGGGACAGGGACCGAGAATGAGCAGTTCTTC,CASSLAKTGTGTENEQFF
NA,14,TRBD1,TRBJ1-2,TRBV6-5,TGTGCCAGCAATGAACAGGGGAGGAGCTATGGCTACACCTTC,CASNEQGRSYGYTF
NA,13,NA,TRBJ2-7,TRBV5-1,TGCGCCAGCAGCTTAAAGGGGCCGGGCGAGCAGTACTTC,CASSLKGPGEQYF
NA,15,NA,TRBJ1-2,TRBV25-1,TGTGCCAGCAGTGATCAAGGACGGGTGGGGGGTGGCTACACCTTC,CASSDQGRVGGGYTF
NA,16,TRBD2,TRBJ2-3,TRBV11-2,TGTGCCAGCAGCTTAGCTCGGAGCGGGAGTACAGATACGCAGTATTTT,CASSLARSGSTDTQYF
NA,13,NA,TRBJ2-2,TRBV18,TGTGCCAGCTCTCGTGGCGGCACCGGGGAGCTGTTTTTT,CASSRGGTGELFF
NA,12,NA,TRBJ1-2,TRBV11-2,TGTGCCAGCAGCTCCAGGCACTATGGCTACACCTTC,CASSSRHYGYTF
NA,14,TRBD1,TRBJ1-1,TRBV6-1,TGTGCCAGCGGGGCAGGGGGATTGAACACTGAAGCTTTCTTT,CASGAGGLNTEAFF
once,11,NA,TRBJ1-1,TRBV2,TGTGCCAGCAGCGTAACTTATGAAGCTTTCTTT,CASSVTYEAFF
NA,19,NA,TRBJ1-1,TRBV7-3,TGTGCCAGCAGCTTAGGCCCTCTAAACTTTTGGTCAGGGGTTGATGAAGCTTTCTTT,CASSLGPLNFWSGVDEAFF
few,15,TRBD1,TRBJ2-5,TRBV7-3,TGTGCCAGCAGGCAAACAGGGGATTGGCGAGAGACCCAGTACTTC,CASRQTGDWRETQYF